This is a list of T cell receptor beta chains from one sample in a study of CD8+ T cells in alopecia areata. Measured with immunoSEQ multiplex PCR; TCRdb has only the in-frame clones, and not every one. The sample holds about 210,000 clones, less than 50% seen once. The source material was CD4+ T cells sorted from blood, sampled around week 37, from a patient treated with tofacitinib. These receptors came from a human donor with alopecia areata. The CDR3 runs from the conserved cysteine through the conserved F or W. A D gene is named only where the DNA matches it firmly. The size entry is marked missing in some rows and otherwise reads once, few, many or a size class.

TRBV7-9,-,TRBJ2-5,few,CASSKRETQYF,TGTGCCAGCAGTAAACGGGAGACCCAGTACTTC
TRBV19,-,TRBJ2-7,-,CASSIDRWRDEQYF,TGTGCCAGTAGTATAGATCGTTGGCGGGACGAGCAGTACTTC
TRBV6-6,TRBD1,TRBJ1-2,-,CASSPGQVYGYTF,TGTGCCAGCAGCCCTGGACAGGTTTATGGCTACACCTTC
TRBV7-2,TRBD1,TRBJ2-7,-,CASSPLQGSDEQYF,TGTGCCAGCAGCCCCTTACAGGGGTCAGACGAGCAGTACTTC
TRBV10-3,-,TRBJ2-1,few,CAISEGQKTYNEQFF,TGTGCCATCAGTGAGGGACAGAAAACCTACAATGAGCAGTTCTTC
TRBV29-1,-,TRBJ2-3,-,CSVGSHTVTDTQYF,TGCAGCGTTGGAAGCCACACCGTCACAGATACCCAGTATTTT
TRBV7-9,TRBD1,TRBJ1-2,once,CASSLGQGAGYTF,TGTGCCAGCAGCTTAGGACAGGGGGCTGGCTACACCTTC
TRBV23-1,TRBD2,TRBJ2-7,-,CASMTSGRKDEPYEQYF,TGCGCCAGCATGACTAGCGGGAGAAAGGATGAGCCCTACGAGCAGTACTTC
TRBV2,-,TRBJ1-5,-,CASSYSGANQPQHF,TGTGCCAGCAGTTATTCAGGGGCCAATCAGCCCCAGCATTTT
TRBV29-1,TRBD1,TRBJ2-3,-,CSGRTGGRTDTQYF,TGCAGCGGCAGAACAGGGGGCCGGACAGATACGCAGTATTTT
TRBV20-1,-,TRBJ2-7,-,CSARTNYEQYF,TGCAGTGCTAGAACCAACTACGAGCAGTACTTC
TRBV7-2,-,TRBJ1-4,-,CASSLRGIKLFF,TGTGCCAGCAGCTTACGCGGAATAAAACTGTTTTTT
TRBV29-1,-,TRBJ2-2,few,CSVAGATGELFF,TGCAGCGTTGCGGGGGCCACCGGGGAGCTGTTTTTT
TRBV7-2,-,TRBJ1-2,many,CASSNSIRGRYGYTF,TGTGCCAGCAGCAACTCAATCAGGGGACGCTATGGCTACACCTTC
TRBV27,-,TRBJ2-3,-,CASSFQGVGRDTQYF,TGTGCCAGCAGTTTCCAGGGTGTCGGACGAGATACGCAGTATTTT
TRBV28,-,TRBJ2-7,few,CASSRPRSYEQYF,TGTGCCAGCAGCCGCCCGCGTAGCTACGAGCAGTACTTC
TRBV4-2,-,TRBJ1-5,-,CASSQDRGRDQPQHF,TGTGCCAGCAGCCAAGACAGGGGACGGGATCAGCCCCAGCATTTT
TRBV2,-,TRBJ2-7,-,CASSGGYEQYF,TGTGCCAGCAGTGGGGGATACGAGCAGTACTTC
TRBV30,-,TRBJ1-2,once,CATAPGGGGGYTF,TGTGCCACGGCCCCCGGGGGAGGGGGTGGCTACACCTTC
TRBV30,TRBD1,TRBJ1-5,-,CAWKVGTGHRNQPQHF,TGTGCCTGGAAGGTAGGGACAGGCCACCGAAATCAGCCCCAGCATTTT
TRBV6-5,TRBD2,TRBJ2-7,-,CASSRRGKGYEQYF,TGTGCCAGCAGTCGGCGGGGGAAAGGTTACGAGCAGTACTTC
TRBV27,-,TRBJ1-2,-,CASSSSGRADGYTF,TGTGCCAGCAGTTCCTCGGGCAGGGCGGATGGCTACACCTTC
TRBV29-1,-,TRBJ1-2,-,CSVGSGNYGYTF,TGCAGCGTTGGATCCGGCAACTATGGCTACACCTTC
TRBV5-1,TRBD2,TRBJ2-7,-,CASSPVLAGLNSYEQYF,TGCGCCAGCAGCCCCGTGTTAGCGGGGCTTAACTCCTACGAGCAGTACTTC
TRBV30,-,TRBJ2-3,-,CASIGGAWRQYF,TGTGCCTCCATAGGGGGTGCCTGGAGGCAGTATTTT
TRBV7-8,-,TRBJ2-7,few,CASSLSGRLYEQYF,TGTGCCAGCAGCTTATCGGGTCGGCTATACGAGCAGTACTTC
TRBV10-3,TRBD1,TRBJ1-6,-,CAIRGQGPDSPLHF,TGTGCCATCAGAGGACAGGGGCCGGATTCACCCCTCCACTTT
TRBV11-2,-,TRBJ2-3,few,CASGRIVGSEDTQYF,TGTGCCTCTGGTAGGATAGTCGGTTCCGAAGATACGCAGTATTTT
TRBV27,TRBD1,TRBJ2-5,-,CASSLIPGTGKETQYF,TGTGCCAGCAGTTTAATTCCCGGGACAGGAAAAGAGACCCAGTACTTC
TRBV4-3,-,TRBJ2-5,-,CASSLNPGAQETQYF,TGCGCCAGCAGCCTTAACCCGGGGGCACAGGAGACCCAGTACTTC
TRBV29-1,-,TRBJ2-2,few,CSVEDRSPGTLRELFF,TGCAGCGTTGAAGACAGATCACCCGGGACTCTAAGGGAGCTGTTTTTT
TRBV20-1,-,TRBJ2-5,-,CSARGGFHQYF,TGCAGTGCTAGGGGAGGATTCCACCAGTACTTC
TRBV19,-,TRBJ2-1,-,CASSIASGAYNEQFF,TGTGCCAGTAGTATAGCCAGCGGTGCCTACAATGAGCAGTTCTTC
TRBV28,TRBD1,TRBJ1-5,-,CASSMGIRAGGPNQPQHF,TGTGCCAGCAGTATGGGGATTCGGGCAGGGGGCCCCAATCAGCCCCAGCATTTT
TRBV18,TRBD1,TRBJ2-7,-,CASSSSGTASYEQYF,TGTGCCAGCTCATCCTCCGGGACAGCTTCCTACGAGCAGTACTTC
TRBV30,-,TRBJ2-5,-,CAWSPLGVGETQYF,TGTGCCTGGAGTCCACTGGGAGTTGGTGAGACCCAGTACTTC
TRBV15,-,TRBJ2-3,-,CATSGDAGRGLDTQYF,TGTGCCACCAGCGGGGATGCGGGGCGCGGGTTGGATACGCAGTATTTT
TRBV5-4,-,TRBJ2-7,-,CASSFQTSSEQYF,TGTGCCAGCAGCTTCCAAACTAGCTCCGAGCAGTACTTC
TRBV28,TRBD2,TRBJ2-5,few,CASSFLPGGDQETQYF,TGTGCCAGCAGTTTTCTTCCGGGAGGAGACCAAGAGACCCAGTACTTC
TRBV18,TRBD1,TRBJ2-1,-,CASSPGQGDNEQFF,TGTGCCAGCTCGCCGGGACAGGGGGACAATGAGCAGTTCTTC
TRBV6-5,-,TRBJ2-3,-,CASTQGLVGTDTQYF,TGTGCCAGCACCCAAGGCCTGGTGGGCACAGATACGCAGTATTTT
TRBV5-1,-,TRBJ2-1,few,CASSLENEQFF,TGCGCCAGCAGCTTGGAAAATGAGCAGTTCTTC
TRBV2,TRBD1,TRBJ1-2,-,CASSTLQGFNGYTF,TGTGCCAGCAGCACCCTACAGGGGTTTAATGGCTACACCTTC
TRBV29-1,TRBD2,TRBJ2-3,-,CSVTPGSGVTDTQYF,TGCAGCGTGACCCCAGGTAGCGGGGTCACAGATACGCAGTATTTT
TRBV29-1,-,TRBJ2-5,-,CSVEALGTQYF,TGCAGCGTTGAAGCCCTAGGGACCCAGTACTTC
TRBV6-6,-,TRBJ1-2,-,CALSATNYGYTF,TGTGCCCTCTCTGCCACGAACTATGGCTACACCTTC
TRBV28,-,TRBJ2-7,-,CASSRQNTYEQYF,TGTGCCAGCAGCCGGCAAAATACCTACGAGCAGTACTTC
TRBV6-5,-,TRBJ1-2,-,CASSPGQGRGYTF,TGTGCCAGCAGCCCTGGGCAGGGTCGTGGCTACACCTTC
TRBV6-1,TRBD2,TRBJ2-7,-,CASSESGRPTYEQYF,TGTGCCAGCAGTGAAAGCGGGAGGCCGACCTACGAGCAGTACTTC
TRBV25-1,-,TRBJ2-2,-,CASRGEASGELFF,TGTGCCAGCAGGGGAGAAGCTTCCGGGGAGCTGTTTTTT
TRBV6-5,-,TRBJ2-1,-,CASSYEGRTYNEQFF,TGTGCCAGCAGTTACGAGGGACGGACCTACAATGAGCAGTTCTTC
TRBV7-2,-,TRBJ2-7,-,CASSFSPWVYAQYF,TGTGCCAGCAGCTTCTCCCCCTGGGTGTACGCGCAGTACTTC
TRBV9,TRBD1,TRBJ2-1,few,CASSIEGGHNNEQFF,TGTGCCAGCAGCATAGAAGGGGGCCACAACAATGAGCAGTTCTTC
TRBV5-1,TRBD2,TRBJ2-3,-,CASMLLAGVTDTQYF,TGCGCCAGCATGTTGCTAGCGGGGGTCACAGATACGCAGTATTTT
TRBV27,TRBD2,TRBJ2-3,many,CASVTSGRRLTDTQYF,TGTGCCAGCGTGACTAGCGGGAGGCGGTTAACAGATACGCAGTATTTT